This T cell receptor (beta chain) originates from a study of blood T cells in healthy people across ages. Together with a sample-barcoded 5' primer, a J-beta primer mix was included in a second PCR lasting roughly 6 to 12 cycles. TCRdb fed the 5' RACE reads into MiXCR, producing one record per CDR3 protein. The table records 800,000 to 1,300,000 distinct CDR3 sequences, less than 25% of them present only once. Germline V gene lookup returns CDR1 MDHEN and CDR2 SYDVKM. This CDR3 is 13 amino acids long. Trimming took 5 bases from V and 5 from J, leaving 10 bases between them. Many counts were recorded for this clonotype. This sample was shared with a second study, whose subject was T cells of mothers and their children.

The chain joins TRBV28 to TRBJ2-4; no reliable D call. The sequence was obtained from a girl aged 2 to 9 in good health. Source material: blood. CDR3 sequence reads: CASSPALENIQYF. In DNA, the CDR3 is TGTGCCAGCAGTCCCGCCTTGGAAAACATTCAGTACTTC.